This T cell receptor (beta chain) was documented in a study of monozygotic twins with inflammatory bowel disease. General observations from the study: TCRbeta inverse Simpson diversity was decreased in IBD patients versus healthy co-twins. Treatment differences in immunosuppression may have added variability to the repertoires of patients.

The CDR3 has 15 amino acids. Germline values: CDR1 SGHTA, CDR2 FQGNSA. Template-switch reactions added UMIs with a 6-nucleotide sample barcode. TCRdb re-called the 5' RACE reads; every CDR3 protein appears as one record, without DNA. The repertoire table contains 45,000 or so distinct CDR3 sequences. This clonotype registers medium-sized by frequency. Its target is unknown. The TCR sequence derives from a human donor with ulcerative colitis or Crohn's disease, or a healthy co-twin of an affected twin (not recorded which). The chain links TRBV7-2 to TRBJ2-6. The source material was blood. CDR3 in amino acids: CASSPPSAGANVLTF.